This T cell receptor (beta chain) stems from a study of blood T cell repertoires in COVID-19. On the study more broadly: T cells, B-cell-depleted T cells, or PBMCs provided the cDNA or gDNA that served as material.

V was clipped by 6 bases and J by 3 bases, with 11 bases between them. The V gene's germline CDR1 is MNHEY and CDR2 SVGAGI. The CDR3 runs to 13 residues. Produced via immunoSEQ multiplex PCR; TCRdb's table is partial and in-frame only. The sample yields 120,000 or so clones, 65% to 90% seen once. The TCR comes from an elderly woman with acute or convalescent COVID-19. The V gene is TRBV6-5, the J gene TRBJ1-1; weak D call: TRBD1 (6 bases). Material for sequencing was peripheral blood. The CDR3 DNA reads as TGTGCCAGCAGCCCGTGGACAGACACTGAAGCTTTCTTT. Protein: CASSPWTDTEAFF.